Listed below are T cell receptor beta chains from one sample, sequenced in a study of somatic mutations in cytotoxic T cells in rheumatoid arthritis. Sequencing was performed with immunoSEQ multiplex PCR; in TCRdb, only in-frame clones are kept and a portion is missing. In the table there are about 10,000 clones, under 80% of which are singletons. Sequenced material: CD8+ T cells sorted from blood. The receptors come from a man over 45 in good health. Both conserved end residues are part of each CDR3. A D gene is named only where the DNA matches it firmly. Expanded clones get a size class; other rows say once, few or many, or leave the size out.

d_call j_call v_call clone_size cdr3_aa cdr3_nt
TRBD2 TRBJ2-6 TRBV30 NA CAWVGIGGLAGVGANVLTF TGTGCCTGGGTCGGGATCGGGGGACTAGCGGGAGTTGGGGCCAACGTCCTGACTTTC
NA TRBJ1-1 TRBV19 NA CASSIPFEAFF TGTGCCAGTAGTATCCCCTTTGAAGCTTTCTTT
NA TRBJ2-7 TRBV6-5 NA CASSYATVGYEQYF TGTGCCAGCAGTTACGCAACAGTAGGATACGAGCAGTACTTC
NA TRBJ2-7 TRBV21-1 NA CASAECRGRGDYEQYF TGTGCCAGCGCCGAATGCCGGGGGCGGGGGGACTACGAGCAGTACTTC
TRBD2 TRBJ2-3 TRBV7-2 few CASSLRLAGASTDTQYF TGTGCCAGCAGCTTACGACTAGCGGGGGCCTCAACAGATACGCAGTATTTT
NA TRBJ1-2 TRBV11-3 NA CASSLLGGAQALSF TGTGCCAGCAGCTTATTGGGGGGGGCGCAGGCTCTCTCCTTC
TRBD1 TRBJ2-7 TRBV4-2 NA CASSPSRQGTYEQYF TGTGCCAGCAGCCCCTCCAGACAGGGAACCTACGAGCAGTACTTC
TRBD2 TRBJ2-7 TRBV27 NA CASVQFREGRYEQYF TGTGCCAGCGTGCAATTTCGGGAGGGCCGTTACGAGCAGTACTTC
TRBD2 TRBJ2-7 TRBV4-3 NA CASSQDRRLAGAYEQYF TGCGCCAGCAGCCAAGACAGAAGACTAGCGGGAGCCTACGAGCAGTACTTC
TRBD2 TRBJ2-1 TRBV7-9 NA CASSPQREGRWNEQFF TGTGCCAGCAGCCCCCAGCGGGAGGGCCGTTGGAATGAGCAGTTCTTC
NA TRBJ2-2 TRBV7-9 NA CASSLDPMYLFF TGTGCCAGCAGCTTAGATCCTATGTATCTGTTTTTT
NA TRBJ2-7 TRBV28 NA CASSTPRRIYEQYF TGTGCCAGCAGTACCCCCAGGCGCATCTACGAGCAGTACTTC
NA TRBJ2-1 TRBV7-8 NA CASSLRAFSYNEQFF TGTGCCAGCAGCTTACGAGCCTTCTCCTACAATGAGCAGTTCTTC
TRBD1 TRBJ1-2 TRBV5-8 NA CAGTDRGGIYGYTF TGTGCCGGCACGGACAGGGGAGGGATCTATGGCTACACCTTC
NA TRBJ2-2 TRBV13 NA CASSSLGGRRLTGELFF TGTGCCAGCAGCTCCTTAGGCGGACGGAGGTTAACCGGGGAGCTGTTTTTT
NA TRBJ1-4 TRBV6-6 NA CASSYWGWTAEEKLFF TGTGCCAGCAGTTACTGGGGTTGGACAGCGGAGGAAAAACTGTTTTTT
TRBD2 TRBJ2-7 TRBV19 NA CASSIGLAGEGYEQYF TGTGCCAGTAGTATAGGACTAGCGGGAGAAGGGTACGAGCAGTACTTC